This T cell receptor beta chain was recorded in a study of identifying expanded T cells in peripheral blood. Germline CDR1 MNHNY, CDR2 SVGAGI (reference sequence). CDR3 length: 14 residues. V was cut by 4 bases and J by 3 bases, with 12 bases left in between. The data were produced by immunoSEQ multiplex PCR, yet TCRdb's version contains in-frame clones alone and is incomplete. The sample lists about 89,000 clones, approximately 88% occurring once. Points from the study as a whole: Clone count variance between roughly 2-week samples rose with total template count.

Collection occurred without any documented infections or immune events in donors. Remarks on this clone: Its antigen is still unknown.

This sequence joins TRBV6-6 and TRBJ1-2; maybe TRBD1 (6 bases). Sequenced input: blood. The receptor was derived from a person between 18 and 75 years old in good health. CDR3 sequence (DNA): TGTGCCAGCAGTTCCGAAACAGGGTACTATGGCTACACCTTC. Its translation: CASSSETGYYGYTF.